This T cell receptor (beta chain) came from a study of response to subunit inactivated influenza vaccine. This clonotype was counted only a few times. TCRdb re-called the RT-PCR reads through MiXCR, storing one row per CDR3 protein. The profile shows roughly 760,000 distinct CDR3 sequences, around 20% of them singletons. This CDR3 contains 16 residues. V lost 0 bases and J 2 bases, leaving 10 bases between the germline ends. From germline, CDR1 is LGHNA and CDR2 YSLEER. V gene TRBV4-3 combines with J gene TRBJ2-2; no definite D call. Sequencing was performed on PBMCs from blood, taken around 5 days after vaccination. This clonotype was obtained from a man aged 45-65 years who received an inactivated influenza vaccine. The CDR3 sequence: CASSQDESINTGELFF. For the CDR3, the DNA is TGCGCCAGCAGCCAAGATGAGTCTATAAACACCGGGGAGCTGTTTTTT.